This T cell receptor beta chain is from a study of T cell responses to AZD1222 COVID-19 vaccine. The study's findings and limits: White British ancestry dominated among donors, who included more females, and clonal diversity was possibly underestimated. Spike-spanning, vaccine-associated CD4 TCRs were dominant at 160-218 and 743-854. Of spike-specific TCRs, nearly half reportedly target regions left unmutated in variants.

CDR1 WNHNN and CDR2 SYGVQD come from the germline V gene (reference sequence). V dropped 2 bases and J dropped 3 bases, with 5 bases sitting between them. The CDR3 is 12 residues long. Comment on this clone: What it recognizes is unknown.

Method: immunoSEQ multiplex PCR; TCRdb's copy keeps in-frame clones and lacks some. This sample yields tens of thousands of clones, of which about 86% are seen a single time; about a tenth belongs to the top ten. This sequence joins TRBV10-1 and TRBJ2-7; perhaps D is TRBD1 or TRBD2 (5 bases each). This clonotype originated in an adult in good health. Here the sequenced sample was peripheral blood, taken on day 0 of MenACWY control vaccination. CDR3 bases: TGCGCCAGCAGTGAGGGGGGCTACGAGCAGTACTTC. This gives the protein CASSEGGYEQYF.